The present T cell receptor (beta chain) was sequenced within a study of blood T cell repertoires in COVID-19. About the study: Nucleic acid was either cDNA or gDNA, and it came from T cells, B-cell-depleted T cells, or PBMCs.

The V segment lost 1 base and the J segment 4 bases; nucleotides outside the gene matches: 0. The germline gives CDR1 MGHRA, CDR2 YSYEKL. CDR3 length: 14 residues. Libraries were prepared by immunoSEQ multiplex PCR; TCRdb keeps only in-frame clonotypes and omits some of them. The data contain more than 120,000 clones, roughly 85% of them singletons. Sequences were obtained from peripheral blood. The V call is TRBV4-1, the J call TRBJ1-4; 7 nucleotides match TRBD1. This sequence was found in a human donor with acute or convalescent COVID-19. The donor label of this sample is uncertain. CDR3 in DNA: TGCGCCAGCAGCCAAGGACAGGGTAATGAAAAACTGTTTTTT. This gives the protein CASSQGQGNEKLFF.